The 7 T cell receptor beta chains listed next were all sequenced from one sample in a study of blood T cell repertoires in COVID-19. Sequencing was performed with immunoSEQ multiplex PCR; in TCRdb, only in-frame clones are kept and a portion is missing. Counted here are just over 650,000 clones, around 89% occurring once; the ten biggest clones make up about 0.26%. The specimen sequenced was peripheral blood. The receptors stem from a woman aged 18-29 years with acute or convalescent COVID-19.

Worth noting for this clone: The sample contains more than one DNA sequence encoding this CDR3. This chain uses TRBV7-2 with TRBJ1-5; tentative D call: TRBD1 (5 bases). CDR3 length: 13 residues. The germline V gene has CDR1 SGHTA and CDR2 FQGNSA. V lost 5 bases to trimming and J lost 2 bases, with 7 bases between them. The CDR3 DNA sequence: TGTGCCAGCAGCCTACAGGGCAATCAGCCCCAGCATTTT. Its protein product is CASSLQGNQPQHF.

J is TRBJ2-3 and V is TRBV5-1; no reliable D call. The CDR3 extends over 14 amino acids. CDR1 is SGHRS, CDR2 YFSETQ, per germline. The V gene lost 4 bases and the J gene lost 2 bases, with 11 bases spanning the gap. The chain's CDR3 is CASSDRLVTDTQYF. CDR3 nucleotides: TGCGCCAGCAGCGACCGACTGGTCACAGATACGCAGTATTTT.

V gene TRBV11-2 combines with J gene TRBJ2-2; 8 bases are a match to TRBD1. With 4 bases clipped from V and 7 bases from J, the junction kept 5 bases outside the gene matches. Germline loops: CDR1 SGHAT, CDR2 FQNNGV. The CDR3 consists of 14 residues. The CDR3 reads CASSWTGSHGELFF. The CDR3 nucleotides read TGTGCCAGCAGCTGGACAGGGTCCCACGGGGAGCTGTTTTTT.

V usage is TRBV30 and J usage is TRBJ1-5; D is undetermined. Germline loops: CDR1 GTSNPN, CDR2 SVGIG (reference sequence). CDR3 size: 12 residues. Trimming removed 2 bases at V and 6 bases at J, with 8 bases between. CDR3 nucleotides: TGTGCCTGGAGTAATGGAGGTCAGCCCCAGCATTTT. Its protein is CAWSNGGQPQHF. Combining the CDR3 with reference TRBV30 and TRBJ1-5 gives the whole variable domain SQTIHQWPATLVQPVGSPLSLECTVEGTSNPNLYWYRQAAGRGLQLLFYSVGIGQISSEVPQNLSASRPQDRQFILSSKKLLLSDSGFYLCAWSNGGQPQHFGDGTRLSIL.

The gene calls are TRBV2 and TRBJ2-2; TRBD1 might be the D (5 bases). Deletions cut 6 bases from V and 0 bases from J, with 11 bases between. The CDR3 is 15 residues long. The germline CDR1 and CDR2 sequences are SNHLY and FYNNEI. The CDR3 sequence is CASSVDRSNTGELFF. CDR3 bases: TGTGCCAGCAGCGTCGACAGATCGAACACCGGGGAGCTGTTTTTT. Full variable domain (remainder filled in from reference TRBV2 and TRBJ2-2): EPEVTQTPSHQVTQMGQEVILRCVPISNHLYFYWYRQILGQKVEFLVSFYNNEISEKSEIFDDQFSVERPDGSNFTLKIRSTKLEDSAMYFCASSVDRSNTGELFFGEGSRLTVL.

The rearrangement uses TRBV6-1 and TRBJ2-7; D possibly corresponds to TRBD2 (5 bases). Trimming shortened V by 2 bases and J by 2 bases, and 7 bases separated the two germline ends. CDR3 length equals 13 residues. CDR1 MNHNS and CDR2 SASEGT come from the germline V gene. This CDR3 is CASSERRTYEQYF. The DNA of the CDR3 is TGTGCCAGCAGTGAAAGGAGGACCTACGAGCAGTACTTC.

The CDR3 here is CASSQDGGFGYTF. In nucleotides, the CDR3 is TGTGCCAGCAGCCAAGATGGGGGGTTTGGCTACACCTTC. The V and J genes are TRBV3-1 (or the pseudogene TRBV3-2) and TRBJ1-2, with D maybe TRBD1 (5 bases). Germline-derived CDR1 and CDR2 are LGHDT and YNNKEL (reference sequence). This CDR3 is 13 amino acids long. With 0 bases removed from V and 7 bases from J, the gap between germline ends came to 9 bases.